These 14 T cell receptor beta chains were sequenced from one sample in a study of T cells after posttransplantation cyclophosphamide. Produced via immunoSEQ multiplex PCR; TCRdb's table is partial and in-frame only. The sample shows about 31,000 clones, about 90% of them seen only once. The naive gate required viable CD3+CD4+ or CD3+CD8+ cells with CCR7+CD45RA+CD45RO-CD95-CD27+CD28+ phenotype. The source material was naive CD4+ T cells sorted from PBMCs. These receptors were collected from a woman aged 55-70 years in good health, CMV-negative, and a related stem cell transplant donor.

The chain couples TRBV18 to TRBJ1-5; 8 positions agree with TRBD1. The V segment lost 4 bases and the J segment 4 bases; nucleotides outside the gene matches: 9. Looked up from germline, CDR1 is KGHSH and CDR2 is LQKENI. This CDR3 is 16 amino acids long. CDR3 protein: CASSHLRTGPNQPQHF. Here the CDR3 DNA reads TGTGCCAGCTCACACCTAAGGACAGGGCCTAATCAGCCCCAGCATTTT.

The chain links TRBV5-5 to TRBJ2-1; 7 bases match TRBD2. V lost 1 base and J lost 8; bases outside the gene matches: 12. This CDR3 has 16 amino acids. CDR1 SGHKS and CDR2 YYEKEE come from the germline V gene (reference sequence). The CDR3 region is CASSLLASGKVDEQFF. The CDR3 nucleotides read TGTGCCAGCAGCTTGTTGGCGAGCGGGAAGGTCGATGAGCAGTTCTTC.

The DNA for the CDR3 is TGTGCCAGCAGCAGTCGACTTTACAATGAGCAGTTCTTC. Translation: CASSSRLYNEQFF. The chain is built from TRBV28 and TRBJ2-1; D is unclear. Germline loops: CDR1 MDHEN, CDR2 SYDVKM. This CDR3 spans 13 amino acids. The V gene lost 6 bases and the J gene lost 4 bases, with 10 bases spanning the gap.

This clone was seen a single time. The rearrangement uses TRBV5-5 and TRBJ1-2, with TRBD1 identical over 8 bases. The V segment lost 4 bases and the J segment 7 bases; nucleotides outside the gene matches: 9. The CDR3 extends over 14 amino acids. Germline CDR1 and CDR2: SGHKS and YYEKEE (reference sequence). CDR3 bases: TGTGCCAGCAGCCGAGACAGGGGATCGGGTGGCTACACCTTC. Amino acid sequence: CASSRDRGSGGYTF.

V usage is TRBV5-1 and J usage is TRBJ2-3; no clear D gene. CDR3 length: 14 amino acids. Germline CDR1 and CDR2: SGHRS and YFSETQ. The V and J ends lost 3 bases and 4 bases respectively, with 12 bases between them. CDR3 amino acids: CASSSSSGPDTQYF. CDR3 DNA sequence: TGCGCCAGCAGCTCCTCCTCTGGCCCAGATACGCAGTATTTT. The entire variable domain, with the rest obtained from reference TRBV5-1 and TRBJ2-3, is as follows: KAGVTQTPRYLIKTRGQQVTLSCSPISGHRSVSWYQQTPGQGLQFLFEYFSETQRNKGNFPGRFSGRQFSNSRSEMNVSTLELGDSALYLCASSSSSGPDTQYFGPGTRLTVL.

The genes are TRBV19 and TRBJ2-7; D may be TRBD1 (6 bases). Trimming cost V 4 bases and J 0 bases, with 13 bases left between them. Germline CDR1 reads LNHDA; CDR2 reads SQIVND (reference sequence). The CDR3 sequence is 15 residues long. CDR3 sequence reads: CASSTGHSDSYEQYF. The CDR3 DNA reads TGTGCCAGTAGTACGGGACATTCAGACTCCTACGAGCAGTACTTC.

This rearrangement joins TRBV27 to TRBJ2-5; 12 bases agree with TRBD2. The CDR3 loop spans 17 amino acids. From germline, CDR1 is MNHEY and CDR2 SMNVEV (reference sequence). J was trimmed by 6 bases and V by 5 bases; bases with no gene match: 13. CDR3 DNA: TGTGCCAGCAGTCTAACCCCCAAGACTAGCGGGAGACAGACCCAGTACTTC. Its translation is CASSLTPKTSGRQTQYF.

V gene TRBV18 combines with J gene TRBJ2-2; 11 bases agree with TRBD1. CDR1 and CDR2 (germline): KGHSH, LQKENI. CDR3 length: 15 residues. V shed 5 bases, J shed 3 bases, and the junction held 2 bases outside the gene matches. The CDR3 bases are TGTGCCAGCTCAAGGACAGGGGGCTACACCGGGGAGCTGTTTTTT. Its translation is CASSRTGGYTGELFF.

The CDR3 bases are TGTGCCAGCAGCTTAACGGGGACTAGCGGGGTAGCAGATACGCAGTATTTT. This encodes CASSLTGTSGVADTQYF. This sequence joins TRBV7-3 and TRBJ2-3; 13 bases line up with TRBD2. Germline CDR1 SGHTA, CDR2 FQGTGA. Germline trimming cut 0 bases from V and 4 bases from J; bases unmatched to any gene: 4. This CDR3 has 17 amino acids.

This chain links TRBV6-6 with TRBJ2-1; TRBD1 matches 11 bases. Unmatched junction bases numbered 6, after V lost 3 bases and J lost 8 bases. The CDR3 has 15 amino acids. Germline V lookup: CDR1 MNHNY, CDR2 SVGAGI (reference sequence). The CDR3 spells CASSYRDRGFDEQFF. CDR3 DNA: TGTGCCAGCAGTTATCGGGACAGGGGGTTTGATGAGCAGTTCTTC.

This chain joins TRBV9 and TRBJ2-5, with 8 positions matching TRBD2. This CDR3 comprises 15 residues. Germline-derived CDR1 and CDR2 are SGDLS and YYNGEE. With V trimmed by 1 base and J by 2 bases, 4 bases remained unmatched. CDR3 amino acids: CASSVRAGDQETQYF. In nucleotides, the CDR3 is TGTGCCAGCAGCGTAAGAGCGGGGGATCAAGAGACCCAGTACTTC.

The V call is TRBV10-3, the J call TRBJ2-2, with D unresolved. CDR1 ENHRY and CDR2 SYGVKD come from the germline V gene. Between the trimmed V and J ends, which lost 6 bases and 1 base, there was a span of 6 bases. The CDR3 consists of 13 residues. The CDR3 protein is CAIRPGNTGELFF. The CDR3 region has the DNA TGTGCCATCAGGCCAGGGAACACCGGGGAGCTGTTTTTT.

This clone occurred a few times. The chain is built from TRBV5-8 and TRBJ2-7, with 9 bases that match TRBD1. The CDR3 is made up of 12 amino acids. The V gene end was trimmed by 6 bases and the J gene end by 5 bases; junction bases not matched to a gene: 3. Germline V CDR1 and CDR2: SGHTS, YDEGEE. The CDR3 sequence: CASIDRGNEQYF. CDR3 in DNA: TGTGCCAGCATCGACAGGGGGAACGAGCAGTACTTC.

J is TRBJ2-7 and V is TRBV5-1; tentatively, D is TRBD2 (6 bases). The CDR3 extends over 14 amino acids. Trimming took off 0 bases at V and 4 bases at J, with 11 bases between the two ends. Per the germline V gene, CDR1 is SGHRS and CDR2 is YFSETQ. The CDR3, as DNA: TGCGCCAGCAGCTTGGCAGCAGGGAGGTACGAGCAGTACTTC. This gives the protein CASSLAAGRYEQYF.